This is a list of T cell receptor beta chains from one sample in a study of T cells in Graves' hyperthyroidism and ophthalmopathy. TCRdb reanalysed the multiplex PCR reads using MiXCR and keeps one entry per CDR3 protein. This table holds approximately 560,000 distinct CDR3 sequences, approximately 44% found once. Source material: peripheral blood or thyroid tissue (not recorded which). The origin of the receptors is a woman aged 18-29 years with Graves' hyperthyroidism. CDR3s include the opening cysteine and the closing phenylalanine or tryptophan. The order of the fields is V gene, D gene, J gene, clone size, CDR3 DNA, CDR3 protein. The D gene is left open where the match is weak. Expanded clones are given a class, and other clones once, few, many or no size at all.

v_gene: TRBV25-1
d_gene: TRBD1
j_gene: TRBJ1-1
abundance: few
CDR3nt: TGTGCCAGCAGGGCAACCGGGACAGGGGGGACTGAAGCTTTCTTT
CDR3aa: CASRATGTGGTEAFF

v_gene: TRBV7-2
d_gene: -
j_gene: TRBJ2-2
abundance: few
CDR3nt: TGTGCCAGCAGCTTAGATTGGGTCGGGGAGCTGTTTTTT
CDR3aa: CASSLDWVGELFF

v_gene: TRBV2
d_gene: TRBD1
j_gene: TRBJ1-2
abundance: many
CDR3nt: TGTGCCAGCAAAGACAGGGGATTGTATGGCTACACCTTC
CDR3aa: CASKDRGLYGYTF

v_gene: TRBV9
d_gene: -
j_gene: TRBJ1-4
abundance: -
CDR3nt: TGCGCCAGCAGCCAAGATCTCCTCCCCCGGGGCGAAAAACTGTTTTTT
CDR3aa: CASSQDLLPRGEKLFF

v_gene: TRBV9
d_gene: TRBD1
j_gene: TRBJ1-5
abundance: few
CDR3nt: TGTGCCAGCAGCGCGGGACAGGGCGGGGGTCAGCCCCAGCATTTT
CDR3aa: CASSAGQGGGQPQHF

v_gene: TRBV7-2
d_gene: TRBD1
j_gene: TRBJ1-5
abundance: many
CDR3nt: TGTGCCAGCAGCCGAGACAGGGGTAGCAATCAGCCCCAGCATTTT
CDR3aa: CASSRDRGSNQPQHF

v_gene: TRBV7-9
d_gene: TRBD2
j_gene: TRBJ2-7
abundance: -
CDR3nt: TGTGCCAGCAGCTACGGACTAGGCTCCTACGAGCAGTACTTC
CDR3aa: CASSYGLGSYEQYF

v_gene: TRBV7-8
d_gene: -
j_gene: TRBJ2-7
abundance: few
CDR3nt: TGTGCCAGCAGCTTGGGGCCGGACACAGCCTACGAGCAGTACTTC
CDR3aa: CASSLGPDTAYEQYF

v_gene: TRBV2
d_gene: TRBD1
j_gene: TRBJ1-1
abundance: -
CDR3nt: TGTGCCAGCAGTATCCCGACAGGGATCCCTTTCTTT
CDR3aa: CASSIPTGIPFF

v_gene: TRBV2
d_gene: -
j_gene: TRBJ2-7
abundance: -
CDR3nt: TGTGCCGAAGGGGGAGGAAAGTCCTACGAGCAGTACTTC
CDR3aa: CAEGGGKSYEQYF

v_gene: TRBV15
d_gene: TRBD2
j_gene: TRBJ2-7
abundance: -
CDR3nt: TGTGCCACCAGCAGGGAACTAGCGGGAGAGGGGCGCTACGAGCAGTACTTC
CDR3aa: CATSRELAGEGRYEQYF

v_gene: TRBV12-3/TRBV12-4
d_gene: -
j_gene: TRBJ1-5
abundance: -
CDR3nt: TGTGCCAACAGGACAGAAAATCAGCCCCAGCATTTT
CDR3aa: CANRTENQPQHF

v_gene: TRBV20-1
d_gene: -
j_gene: TRBJ1-2
abundance: -
CDR3nt: TGCAGTGCTACCGAGCCCCCGGGAAACTATGGCTACACCTTC
CDR3aa: CSATEPPGNYGYTF

v_gene: TRBV7-2
d_gene: -
j_gene: TRBJ2-7
abundance: -
CDR3nt: TGTGCCAGCAGCTCTCCCTATGTGGGACGAGACGAGCAGTACTTC
CDR3aa: CASSSPYVGRDEQYF

v_gene: TRBV7-8
d_gene: TRBD1
j_gene: TRBJ1-1
abundance: few
CDR3nt: TGCGCCAGCAGCTTACCCCCGGGACAGGGGCGCACTGAAGCTTTCTTT
CDR3aa: CASSLPPGQGRTEAFF

v_gene: TRBV20-1
d_gene: -
j_gene: TRBJ2-7
abundance: -
CDR3nt: TGCAGTGCTAGAGCTGCGGGTTCAGTTGTGCAGTACTTC
CDR3aa: CSARAAGSVVQYF

v_gene: TRBV7-6
d_gene: -
j_gene: TRBJ1-2
abundance: few
CDR3nt: TGTGCCAGCAGCTTAATTTTAGGCGGTGGCTACACCTTC
CDR3aa: CASSLILGGGYTF

v_gene: TRBV7-2
d_gene: TRBD1
j_gene: TRBJ2-2
abundance: many
CDR3nt: TGTGCCAGCAGCCGGGACAGGGGGACCGGGGAGCTGTTTTTT
CDR3aa: CASSRDRGTGELFF

v_gene: TRBV25-1
d_gene: -
j_gene: TRBJ2-2
abundance: -
CDR3nt: TGTGCCGGAGGGGGGGGGAACACCGGGGAGCTGTTTTTT
CDR3aa: CAGGGGNTGELFF

v_gene: TRBV7-2
d_gene: TRBD1
j_gene: TRBJ1-1
abundance: -
CDR3nt: TGTGCCAGCAGCTTGACAGGGGGCGGGGGGACTGAAGCTTTCTTT
CDR3aa: CASSLTGGGGTEAFF

v_gene: TRBV6-1
d_gene: -
j_gene: TRBJ1-1
abundance: -
CDR3nt: TGTGCCAGCAGTGAGAAGGGGACATCTGAAGCTTTCTTT
CDR3aa: CASSEKGTSEAFF

v_gene: TRBV9
d_gene: -
j_gene: TRBJ2-6
abundance: medium-sized
CDR3nt: TGTGCCAGCAGCGTAGGAGGGTCTGGGGCCAACGTCCTGACTTTC
CDR3aa: CASSVGGSGANVLTF

v_gene: TRBV25-1
d_gene: -
j_gene: TRBJ1-1
abundance: -
CDR3nt: TGTGCCACCAGTGAGTGGGGAATTGACACTGAAGCTTTCTTT
CDR3aa: CATSEWGIDTEAFF

v_gene: TRBV7-9
d_gene: -
j_gene: TRBJ2-7
abundance: many
CDR3nt: TGTGCCAGCAGCTCCCCAGGGAGGCTCGAGCAGTACTTC
CDR3aa: CASSSPGRLEQYF

v_gene: TRBV29-1
d_gene: TRBD2
j_gene: TRBJ2-5
abundance: -
CDR3nt: TGCAGCTCGATACTAGCGGGAGGAGAGACCCAGTACTTC
CDR3aa: CSSILAGGETQYF

v_gene: TRBV2
d_gene: -
j_gene: TRBJ1-5
abundance: many
CDR3nt: TGTGCCGGGTCCGGGACGGGCAATCAGCCCCAGCATTTT
CDR3aa: CAGSGTGNQPQHF

v_gene: TRBV19
d_gene: -
j_gene: TRBJ1-5
abundance: -
CDR3nt: TGTGCCGGTAGTATCACAGCGGCGGGCAATCAGCCCCAGCATTTT
CDR3aa: CAGSITAAGNQPQHF

v_gene: TRBV7-8
d_gene: -
j_gene: TRBJ2-2
abundance: -
CDR3nt: TGTGCCAGCAGCTTAGCTGTCTCGAACACCGGGGAGCTGTTTTTT
CDR3aa: CASSLAVSNTGELFF

v_gene: TRBV7-3
d_gene: -
j_gene: TRBJ1-6
abundance: many
CDR3nt: TGTGCCAGCAGCCTAGGGACCGCAAATTCACCCCTCCACTTT
CDR3aa: CASSLGTANSPLHF

v_gene: TRBV7-9
d_gene: -
j_gene: TRBJ2-7
abundance: -
CDR3nt: TGTGCCAGCAGCCCCCACAGGAACGGCGAGCAGTACTTC
CDR3aa: CASSPHRNGEQYF

v_gene: TRBV7-9
d_gene: -
j_gene: TRBJ1-2
abundance: few
CDR3nt: TGTGCCAGCAGTCCTCCTTGGGGGGACGGCTACACCTTC
CDR3aa: CASSPPWGDGYTF

v_gene: TRBV25-1
d_gene: TRBD2
j_gene: TRBJ2-7
abundance: -
CDR3nt: TGTGCCAGCAGTGTAACCGGGAGGGCCAACCGGCAGTACTTC
CDR3aa: CASSVTGRANRQYF

v_gene: TRBV6-4
d_gene: -
j_gene: TRBJ1-1
abundance: -
CDR3nt: TGTGCCAGCAGTGATTCCAGGAGCACTGAAGCTTTCTTT
CDR3aa: CASSDSRSTEAFF

v_gene: TRBV29-1
d_gene: -
j_gene: TRBJ2-5
abundance: many
CDR3nt: TGCAGCGTTGTTGAGCGGGTCAAACAAGAGACCCAGTACTTC
CDR3aa: CSVVERVKQETQYF

v_gene: TRBV11-2
d_gene: -
j_gene: TRBJ1-1
abundance: few
CDR3nt: TGTGCCAGCAGCCCCAACCCGGACACTGAAGCTTTCTTT
CDR3aa: CASSPNPDTEAFF

v_gene: TRBV11-2
d_gene: -
j_gene: TRBJ1-1
abundance: -
CDR3nt: TGTGCCAGCAGTTACTCATCAATTCCGGGCACTGAAGCTTTCTTT
CDR3aa: CASSYSSIPGTEAFF

v_gene: TRBV25-1
d_gene: TRBD1
j_gene: TRBJ1-6
abundance: many
CDR3nt: TGTGCCAGCAGTGAAGGACAGGGGGCTTCAACCAGCCGATCACCCCTCCACTTT
CDR3aa: CASSEGQGASTSRSPLHF

v_gene: TRBV29-1
d_gene: TRBD2
j_gene: TRBJ2-7
abundance: -
CDR3nt: TGCAGCGTTCTGCTCAGTGGTGAGCGGGAGGTATCCTACGAGCAGTACTTC
CDR3aa: CSVLLSGEREVSYEQYF

v_gene: TRBV3-1
d_gene: -
j_gene: TRBJ2-7
abundance: few
CDR3nt: TGTGCCAGCAGCGAAACTGAGGGGCGATACGAGCAGTACTTC
CDR3aa: CASSETEGRYEQYF

v_gene: TRBV25-1
d_gene: -
j_gene: TRBJ1-2
abundance: -
CDR3nt: TGTGCCAGCAGCCCCGGGACAACCGCCTGGGGTAGCTATGGCTACACCTTC
CDR3aa: CASSPGTTAWGSYGYTF

v_gene: TRBV13
d_gene: -
j_gene: TRBJ2-5
abundance: -
CDR3nt: TGTGCCAGCAGCTTAGGGACAATCACGGGGACCCAGTACTTC
CDR3aa: CASSLGTITGTQYF